This passage covers 22 T cell receptor beta chains from one sample sequenced in a study of control samples from healthy donors and cancer patients. Libraries were prepared by immunoSEQ multiplex PCR; TCRdb keeps only in-frame clonotypes and omits some of them. This sample yields under 200,000 clones, of which 88% are seen a single time; under 5% belongs to the top ten. Sequencing was performed on blood. The source of these receptors is a woman in her twenties or thirties in good health.

J is TRBJ1-6 and V is TRBV4-1; D remains unclear. V dropped 3 bases and J dropped 4 bases, with 10 bases sitting between them. Per the germline V gene, CDR1 is MGHRA and CDR2 is YSYEKL. The length of the CDR3 is 15 residues. The CDR3 sequence: CASSQSLTYNSPLHF. The CDR3 region has the DNA TGCGCCAGCAGCCAGTCGCTCACATATAATTCACCCCTCCACTTT.

The chain has TRBV4-1 and TRBJ2-5; D gene ambiguous. There are 14 residues in the CDR3. Germline values: CDR1 MGHRA, CDR2 YSYEKL. Trimming removed 0 bases at V and 5 bases at J, with 10 bases between. CDR3 bases: TGCGCCAGCAGCCAAGATCTTGGGAAGGAGACCCAGTACTTC. Amino acids: CASSQDLGKETQYF.

The chain links TRBV30 to TRBJ2-3, with 14 bases that match TRBD2. Unmatched junction bases numbered 1, after V lost 8 bases and J lost 3 bases. Per germline, CDR1 GTSNPN and CDR2 SVGIG (reference sequence). The CDR3 length is 13 residues. In nucleotides, the CDR3 is TGTGCCGGGACTAGCGGGGGTACAGATACGCAGTATTTT. Encoded protein: CAGTSGGTDTQYF.

The V gene is TRBV3-1 (or the pseudogene TRBV3-2), the J gene TRBJ2-1, with D possibly being TRBD1 or TRBD2 (5 bases each). The CDR3 is 12 amino acids. Trimming removed 5 bases from V and 12 bases from J, with 14 bases in between. Germline V CDR1 and CDR2: LGHDT, YNNKEL (reference sequence). As DNA, the CDR3 is TGTGCCAGCAGCGCCCGAGGGGCGCGGCAGTTCTTC. Translated, it gives CASSARGARQFF.

The V and J genes are TRBV19 and TRBJ2-1; possibly TRBD1 or TRBD2 for D (5 bases each). The CDR3 loop spans 12 amino acids. The germline V and J ends were trimmed by 1 base and 9 bases, with 7 bases remaining between them. Germline lookup yields CDR1 LNHDA and CDR2 SQIVND (reference sequence). The CDR3 nucleotides are TGTGCCAGTAGTATAGGGGGGACTGAGCAGTTCTTC. Encoded protein: CASSIGGTEQFF.

The gene calls are TRBV2 and TRBJ1-5; 10 nucleotides agree with TRBD1. This CDR3 contains 15 residues. The germline V gene encodes CDR1 SNHLY and CDR2 FYNNEI. The V and J ends lost 6 bases and 4 bases, in that order; junction bases with no gene match: 6. The CDR3 bases are TGTGCCAGCAGGCGGGGGACAGGGGAAAATCAGCCCCAGCATTTT. Amino acids: CASRRGTGENQPQHF.

The chain has TRBV9 and TRBJ1-6, with D tentatively TRBD1 (6 bases). The germline V gene encodes CDR1 SGDLS and CDR2 YYNGEE. The CDR3 length is 14 residues. The ends were cut back, 3 bases at V and 10 bases at J, with 14 bases in the middle. CDR3 amino acids: CASSAEGVHSPLHF. CDR3 bases: TGTGCCAGCAGCGCCGAGGGGGTCCACTCACCCCTCCACTTT.

The V call is TRBV13, the J call TRBJ1-6; the D gene is possibly TRBD1 (6 bases). From germline, CDR1 is PRHDT and CDR2 FYEKMQ (reference sequence). V shed 5 bases and J shed 7 bases, with 15 bases lying between them. This CDR3 is 15 amino acids long. CDR3 coding DNA: TGTGCCAGCAGCCCCACAGGGCAAGGGAATTCACCCCTCCACTTT. It encodes CASSPTGQGNSPLHF.

The V and J genes are TRBV2 and TRBJ2-2; 7 bases fit TRBD1. From germline, CDR1 is SNHLY and CDR2 FYNNEI. The trim removed 2 bases at V and 0 bases at J, leaving 9 bases unmatched. The CDR3 runs 18 residues. CDR3: CASSERYYRGPNTGELFF. The CDR3 DNA follows: TGTGCCAGCAGTGAAAGGTATTACAGGGGCCCGAACACCGGGGAGCTGTTTTTT.

The J gene is TRBJ1-2, the V gene TRBV27, with 9 nucleotides matching TRBD1. Germline V gene sequence: CDR1 MNHEY, CDR2 SMNVEV (reference sequence). With 5 bases clipped from V and 5 bases from J, the junction kept 9 bases outside the gene matches. CDR3 size: 15 residues. The CDR3 bases are TGTGCCAGCAGTACCCGTACAGGGGGCTGGTATGGCTACACCTTC. Amino acids: CASSTRTGGWYGYTF.

There are a few counts of this clone. The rearrangement joins TRBV19 to TRBJ2-1; D might be TRBD1 (6 bases). V was clipped by 6 bases and J by 12 bases, with 27 bases between them. The CDR3 has 16 residues. Germline V gene data show CDR1 as LNHDA and CDR2 as SQIVND (reference sequence). Here the CDR3 DNA reads TGTGCCAGTAGCCATAAGCAGGGGCCATCGAGGACGGGGCAGTTCTTC. Amino acids: CASSHKQGPSRTGQFF.

The rearrangement joins TRBV28 to TRBJ2-5, with D possibly being TRBD2 (5 bases). This CDR3 spans 16 amino acids. Germline V CDR1 and CDR2: MDHEN, SYDVKM. Trimming stripped 1 base from V and 3 bases from J, with 15 bases between. The CDR3 nucleotides read TGTGCCAGCAGTTTATATGGGTCGGGAAGAGAAGAGACCCAGTACTTC. Amino acids: CASSLYGSGREETQYF.

The chain carries TRBV10-3 and TRBJ2-3; D remains unclear. There are 13 residues in the CDR3. Germline values: CDR1 ENHRY, CDR2 SYGVKD. V was pared by 3 bases and J by 0 bases, with 4 bases between. For the CDR3, the DNA is TGTGCCATCAGTGATCTAAGCACAGATACGCAGTATTTT. It codes for CAISDLSTDTQYF.

The chain combines TRBV19 with TRBJ2-4, with D possibly matching TRBD1 (5 bases). The CDR3 extends over 14 amino acids. In germline, CDR1 is LNHDA, CDR2 SQIVND (reference sequence). Trimming removed 5 bases at V and 9 bases at J, with 17 bases between. The CDR3 DNA sequence: TGTGCCAGTAGTTCAACAGGTCCGCGCGGCATTCAGTACTTC. Protein: CASSSTGPRGIQYF.

The chain combines TRBV29-1 with TRBJ2-1, with 12 bases identical to TRBD1. Germline V gene sequence: CDR1 SQVTM, CDR2 ANQGSEA. This CDR3 spans 14 amino acids. Germline trimming cut 7 bases from V and 8 bases from J; bases unmatched to any gene: 9. The CDR3 DNA sequence: TGCAGCGCCTCCCGGGACAGGGGGCACCATGAGCAGTTCTTC. It encodes CSASRDRGHHEQFF.

This clone was recorded once. J is TRBJ2-5 and V is TRBV5-1, with D uncertain. Per germline, CDR1 SGHRS and CDR2 YFSETQ. The CDR3 has 13 residues. V gave up 2 bases and J gave up 2 bases, with 7 bases separating them. In DNA form, the CDR3 reads TGCGCCAGCAGCTTTCCCCAGCAAGAGACCCAGTACTTC. Its translation: CASSFPQQETQYF.

The rearrangement links TRBV9 to TRBJ2-3, with D uncertain. Trimming cost V 0 bases and J 2 bases, with 10 bases left between them. CDR1 is SGDLS, CDR2 YYNGEE, per germline. The CDR3 totals 15 residues. CDR3 DNA: TGTGCCAGCAGCGTAGAAGCCGGAAACACAGATACGCAGTATTTT. This gives the protein CASSVEAGNTDTQYF.

The chain joins TRBV14 to TRBJ1-2, with D unresolved. This CDR3 region has 14 residues. V was cut by 1 base and J by 14 bases, with 20 bases left in between. Per germline, CDR1 SGHDN and CDR2 FVKESK. In nucleotides, the CDR3 is TGTGCCAGCAGCCAAGTTTACTCATCGGTGGGGATAACCTTC. Its translation is CASSQVYSSVGITF.

This clone was seen just once. The V call is TRBV7-2, the J call TRBJ1-4; D may be TRBD1 (6 bases). V lost 6 bases and J 4 bases, leaving 15 bases between the germline ends. The CDR3 has 15 amino acids. Germline V gives CDR1 SGHTA, CDR2 FQGNSA. Here the CDR3 DNA reads TGTGCCAGCAGTGTACGGACAGCCAATAATGAAAAACTGTTTTTT. The encoded protein is CASSVRTANNEKLFF.

This chain uses TRBV9 with TRBJ1-1, with D perhaps matching TRBD1 (6 bases). The V gene lost 3 bases and the J gene lost 3 bases, with 15 bases spanning the gap. Germline CDR1 is SGDLS and CDR2 is YYNGEE. The CDR3 has 15 amino acids. CDR3 sequence reads: CASSASGVADTEAFF. CDR3 in DNA: TGTGCCAGCAGCGCTTCAGGGGTCGCGGACACTGAAGCTTTCTTT.

CDR3 bases: TGTGCCAGCAGCCAAGATTATGGGGGGGTTGGCGGTGAGCAGTTCTTC. Protein sequence: CASSQDYGGVGGEQFF. V and J are TRBV3-1 (or the pseudogene TRBV3-2) and TRBJ2-1; 7 positions agree with TRBD2. CDR3 size: 16 residues. The germline gives CDR1 LGHDT, CDR2 YNNKEL (reference sequence). Germline trimming cut 0 bases from V and 9 bases from J; bases unmatched to any gene: 11.

This clone was seen only a few times. The chain couples TRBV14 to TRBJ1-5; no clear D. There are 18 residues in the CDR3. Germline CDR1 SGHDN, CDR2 FVKESK. V was shortened by 7 bases and J by 0 bases, with 22 bases between the two germline ends. The CDR3 is CASTPYRGPFYSNQPQHF. For the CDR3, the DNA is TGTGCCAGCACCCCCTATAGAGGGCCTTTTTATAGCAATCAGCCCCAGCATTTT.